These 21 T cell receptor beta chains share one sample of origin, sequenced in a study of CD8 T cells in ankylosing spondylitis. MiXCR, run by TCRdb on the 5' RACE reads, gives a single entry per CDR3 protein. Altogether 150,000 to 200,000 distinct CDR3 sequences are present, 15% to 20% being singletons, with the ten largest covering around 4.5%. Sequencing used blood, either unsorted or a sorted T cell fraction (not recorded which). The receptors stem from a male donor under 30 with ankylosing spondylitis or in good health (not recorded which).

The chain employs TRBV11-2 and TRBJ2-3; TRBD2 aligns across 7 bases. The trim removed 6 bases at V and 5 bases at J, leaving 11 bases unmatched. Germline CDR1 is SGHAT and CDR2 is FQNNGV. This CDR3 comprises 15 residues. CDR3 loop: CASSSGTTGGDTQYF. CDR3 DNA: TGTGCCAGCAGTTCCGGGACTACGGGTGGAGATACGCAGTATTTT.

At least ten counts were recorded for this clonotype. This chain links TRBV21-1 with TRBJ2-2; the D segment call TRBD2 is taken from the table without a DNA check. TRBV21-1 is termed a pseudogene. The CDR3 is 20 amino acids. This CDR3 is CASSALCWLREGFNTGELFF. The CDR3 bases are TGTGCCAGCAGCGCCCTCTGTTGGCTGCGGGAGGGTTTCAACACCGGGGAGCTGTTTTTT.

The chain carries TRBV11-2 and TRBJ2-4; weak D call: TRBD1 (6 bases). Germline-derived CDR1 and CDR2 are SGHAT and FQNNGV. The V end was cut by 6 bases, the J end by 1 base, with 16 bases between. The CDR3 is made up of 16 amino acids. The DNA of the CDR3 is TGTGCCAGCAGGCGAGAGGGGGAAGGGGCCAAAAACATTCAGTACTTC. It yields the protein CASRREGEGAKNIQYF.

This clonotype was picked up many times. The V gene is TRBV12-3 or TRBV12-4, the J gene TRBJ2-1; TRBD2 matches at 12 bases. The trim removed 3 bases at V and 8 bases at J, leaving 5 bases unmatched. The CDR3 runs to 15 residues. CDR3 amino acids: CASSFGLAGRHEQFF. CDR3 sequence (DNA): TGTGCCAGCAGTTTCGGACTAGCGGGACGCCATGAGCAGTTCTTC.

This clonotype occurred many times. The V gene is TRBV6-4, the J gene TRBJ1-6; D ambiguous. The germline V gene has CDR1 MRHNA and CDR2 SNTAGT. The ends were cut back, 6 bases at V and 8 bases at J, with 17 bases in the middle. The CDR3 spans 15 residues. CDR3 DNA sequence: TGTGCCAGCAGATTCGCCAGGATTAGTTATTCACCCCTCCACTTT. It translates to CASRFARISYSPLHF.

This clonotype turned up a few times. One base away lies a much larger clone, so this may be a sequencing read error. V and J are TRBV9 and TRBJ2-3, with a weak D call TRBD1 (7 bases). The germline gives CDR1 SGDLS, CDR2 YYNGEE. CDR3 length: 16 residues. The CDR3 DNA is TGTGCCAGCAGCGTAGCCGAGCAGGGGGGACCAGATGCGCAGTATTTT. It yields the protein CASSVAEQGGPDAQYF. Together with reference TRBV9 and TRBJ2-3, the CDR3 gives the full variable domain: DSGVTQTPKHLITATGQRVTLRCSPRSGDLSVYWYQQSLDQGLQFLIQYYNGEERAKGNILERFSAQQFPDLHSELNLSSLELGDSALYFCASSVAEQGGPDAQYFGPGTRLTVL.

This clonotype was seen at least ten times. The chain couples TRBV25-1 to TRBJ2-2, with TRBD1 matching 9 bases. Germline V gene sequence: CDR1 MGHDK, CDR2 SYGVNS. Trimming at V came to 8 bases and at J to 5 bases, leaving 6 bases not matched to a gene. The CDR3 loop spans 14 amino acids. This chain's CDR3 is CASRGTGRTGELFF. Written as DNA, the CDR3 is TGTGCCAGCCGCGGGACAGGGCGAACCGGGGAGCTGTTTTTT.

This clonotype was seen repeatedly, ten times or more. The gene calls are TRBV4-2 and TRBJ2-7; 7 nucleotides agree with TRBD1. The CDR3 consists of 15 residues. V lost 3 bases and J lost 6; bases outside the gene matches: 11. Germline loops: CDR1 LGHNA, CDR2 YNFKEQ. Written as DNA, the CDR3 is TGTGCCAGCAGCCAGAGTACACGGACAGGTGCCGAGCAGTACTTC. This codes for CASSQSTRTGAEQYF.

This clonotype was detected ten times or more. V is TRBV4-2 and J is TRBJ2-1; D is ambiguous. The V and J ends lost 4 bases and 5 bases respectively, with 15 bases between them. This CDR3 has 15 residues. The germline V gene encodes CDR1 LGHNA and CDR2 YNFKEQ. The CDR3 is CASSPPLRQHNEQFF. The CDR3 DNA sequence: TGTGCCAGCAGCCCCCCTCTTCGCCAGCACAATGAGCAGTTCTTC.

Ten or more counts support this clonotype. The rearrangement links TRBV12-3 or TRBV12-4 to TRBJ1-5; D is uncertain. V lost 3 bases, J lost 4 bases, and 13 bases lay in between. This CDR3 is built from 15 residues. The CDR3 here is CASSFRRPKNQPQHF. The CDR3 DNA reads TGTGCCAGCAGTTTCCGTCGACCGAAAAATCAGCCCCAGCATTTT.

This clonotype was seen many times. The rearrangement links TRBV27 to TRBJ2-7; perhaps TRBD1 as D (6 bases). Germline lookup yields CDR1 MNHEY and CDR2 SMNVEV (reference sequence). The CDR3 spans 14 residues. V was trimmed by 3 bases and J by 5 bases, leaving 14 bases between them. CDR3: CASSLLPRGHEQYV. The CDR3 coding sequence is TGTGCCAGCAGTTTGCTCCCCAGGGGCCACGAGCAGTACGTC.

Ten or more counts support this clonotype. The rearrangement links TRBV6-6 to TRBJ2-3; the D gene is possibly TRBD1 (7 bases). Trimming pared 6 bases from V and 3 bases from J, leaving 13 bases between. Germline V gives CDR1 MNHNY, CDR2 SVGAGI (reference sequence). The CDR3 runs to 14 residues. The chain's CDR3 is CASSGGQTTDTQYF. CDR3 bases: TGTGCCAGCAGCGGGGGACAGACAACAGATACGCAGTATTTT.

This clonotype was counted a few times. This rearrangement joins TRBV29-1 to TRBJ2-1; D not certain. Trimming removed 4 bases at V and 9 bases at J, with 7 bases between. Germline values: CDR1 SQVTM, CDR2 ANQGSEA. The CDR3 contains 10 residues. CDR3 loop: CSVVTPEQFF. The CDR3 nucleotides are TGCAGCGTTGTGACTCCTGAGCAGTTCTTC.

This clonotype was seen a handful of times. DNA of the CDR3: TGTGCCAGCAGCCATAGCGGGAGGGATAGGAATGAGCAGTTCTTC. Residues: CASSHSGRDRNEQFF. This rearrangement joins TRBV13 to TRBJ2-1; 11 nucleotides match TRBD2. V shed 5 bases and J 7 bases; nucleotides not matched to a gene: 7. CDR1 and CDR2 from the germline V gene are PRHDT and FYEKMQ (reference sequence). The CDR3 is made up of 15 amino acids. The full variable domain, in which reference TRBV13 and TRBJ2-1 provide the parts outside the CDR3, is AAGVIQSPRHLIKEKRETATLKCYPIPRHDTVYWYQQGPGQDPQFLISFYEKMQSDKGSIPDRFSAQQFSDYHSELNMSSLELGDSALYFCASSHSGRDRNEQFFGPGTRLTVL.

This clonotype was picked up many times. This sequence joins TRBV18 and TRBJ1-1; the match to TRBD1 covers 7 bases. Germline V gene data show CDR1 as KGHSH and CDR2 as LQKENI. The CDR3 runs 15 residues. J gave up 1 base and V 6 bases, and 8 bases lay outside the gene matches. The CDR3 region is CASSTFGTANTEAFF. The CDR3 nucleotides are TGTGCCAGCTCGACGTTCGGGACAGCGAACACTGAAGCTTTCTTT.

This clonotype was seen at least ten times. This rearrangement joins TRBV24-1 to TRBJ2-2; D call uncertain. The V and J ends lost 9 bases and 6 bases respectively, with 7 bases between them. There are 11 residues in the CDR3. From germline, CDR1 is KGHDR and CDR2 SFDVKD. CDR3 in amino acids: CATYPPGELFF. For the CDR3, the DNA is TGTGCCACCTACCCCCCCGGGGAGCTGTTTTTT.

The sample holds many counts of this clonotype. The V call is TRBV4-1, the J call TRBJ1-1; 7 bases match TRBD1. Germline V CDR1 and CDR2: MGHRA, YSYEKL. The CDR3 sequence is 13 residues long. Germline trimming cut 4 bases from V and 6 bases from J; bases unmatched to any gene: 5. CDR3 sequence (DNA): TGCGCCAGCAGCCTAACAGGGGACCCTGAAGCTTTCTTT. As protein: CASSLTGDPEAFF.

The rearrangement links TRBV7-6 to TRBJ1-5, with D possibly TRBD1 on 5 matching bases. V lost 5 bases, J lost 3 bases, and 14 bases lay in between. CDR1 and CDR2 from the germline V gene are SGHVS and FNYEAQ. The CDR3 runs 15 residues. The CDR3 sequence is CASSPSDSPNQPQHF. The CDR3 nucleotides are TGTGCCAGCAGCCCATCTGACAGCCCCAATCAGCCCCAGCATTTT. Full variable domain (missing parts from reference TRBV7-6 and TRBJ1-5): GAGVSQSPRYKVTKRGQDVALRCDPISGHVSLYWYRQALGQGPEFLTYFNYEAQQDKSGLPNDRFSAERPEGSISTLTIQRTEQRDSAMYRCASSPSDSPNQPQHFGDGTRLSIL.

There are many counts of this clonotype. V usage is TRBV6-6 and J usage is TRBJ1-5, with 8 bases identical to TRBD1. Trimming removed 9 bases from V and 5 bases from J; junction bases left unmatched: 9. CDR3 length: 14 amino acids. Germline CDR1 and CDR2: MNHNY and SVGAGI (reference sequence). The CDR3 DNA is TGTGCCAGTAGAGGACAGGGACCCGATCAGCCCCAGCATTTT. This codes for CASRGQGPDQPQHF.

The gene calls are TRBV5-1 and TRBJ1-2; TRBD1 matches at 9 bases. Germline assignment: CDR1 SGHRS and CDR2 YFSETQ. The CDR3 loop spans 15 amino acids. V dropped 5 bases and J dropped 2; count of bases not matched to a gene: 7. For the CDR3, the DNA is TGCGCCAGCAGACCCGGGACAGGGCCGAACTATGGCTACACCTTC. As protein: CASRPGTGPNYGYTF.

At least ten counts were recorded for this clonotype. This chain's CDR3 is CASSLVWNRGKQFF. The CDR3 region has the DNA TGTGCCAGCAGCTTGGTATGGAACAGAGGGAAGCAGTTCTTC. The rearrangement joins TRBV5-6 to TRBJ2-1; D perhaps matches TRBD2 (5 bases). The V gene lost 0 bases and the J gene lost 11 bases, with 15 bases spanning the gap. In germline, CDR1 is SGHDT, CDR2 YYEEEE. The CDR3 length is 14 residues.